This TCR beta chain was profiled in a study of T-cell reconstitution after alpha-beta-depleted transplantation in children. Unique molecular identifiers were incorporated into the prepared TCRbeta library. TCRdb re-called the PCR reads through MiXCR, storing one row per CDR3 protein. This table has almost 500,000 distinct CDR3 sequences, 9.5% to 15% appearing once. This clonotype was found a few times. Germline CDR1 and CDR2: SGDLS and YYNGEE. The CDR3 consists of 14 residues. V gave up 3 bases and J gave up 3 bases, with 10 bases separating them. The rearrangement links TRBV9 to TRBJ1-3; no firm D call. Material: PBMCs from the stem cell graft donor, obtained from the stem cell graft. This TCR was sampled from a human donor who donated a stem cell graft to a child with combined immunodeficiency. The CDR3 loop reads CASSASGDGNTIYF. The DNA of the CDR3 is TGTGCCAGCAGCGCTTCGGGCGATGGAAACACCATATATTTT.